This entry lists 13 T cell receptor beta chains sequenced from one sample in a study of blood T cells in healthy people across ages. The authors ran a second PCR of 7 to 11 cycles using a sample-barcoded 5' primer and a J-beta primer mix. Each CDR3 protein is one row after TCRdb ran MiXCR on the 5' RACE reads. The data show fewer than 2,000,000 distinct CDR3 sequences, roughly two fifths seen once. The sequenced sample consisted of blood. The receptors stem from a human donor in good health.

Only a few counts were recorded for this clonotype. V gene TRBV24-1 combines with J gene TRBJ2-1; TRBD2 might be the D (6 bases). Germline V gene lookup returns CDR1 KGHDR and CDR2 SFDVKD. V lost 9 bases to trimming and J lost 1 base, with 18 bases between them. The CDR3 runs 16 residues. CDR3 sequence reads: CATAGWGEGSYNEQFF. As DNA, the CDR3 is TGTGCCACCGCGGGGTGGGGGGAAGGATCCTACAATGAGCAGTTCTTC.

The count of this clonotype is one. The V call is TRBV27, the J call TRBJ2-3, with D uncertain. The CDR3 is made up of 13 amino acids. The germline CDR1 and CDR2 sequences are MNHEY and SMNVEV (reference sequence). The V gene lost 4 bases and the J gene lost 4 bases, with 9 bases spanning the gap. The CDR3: CASSSGVPDTQYF. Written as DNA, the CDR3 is TGTGCCAGCAGTTCTGGGGTGCCAGATACGCAGTATTTT.

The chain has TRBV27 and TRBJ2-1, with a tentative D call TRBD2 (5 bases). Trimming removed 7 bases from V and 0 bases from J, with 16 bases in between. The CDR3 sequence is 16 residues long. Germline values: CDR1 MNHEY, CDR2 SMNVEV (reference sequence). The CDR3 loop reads CASTALTGSSYNEQFF. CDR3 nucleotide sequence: TGTGCCAGCACCGCTTTGACGGGGAGCTCCTACAATGAGCAGTTCTTC.

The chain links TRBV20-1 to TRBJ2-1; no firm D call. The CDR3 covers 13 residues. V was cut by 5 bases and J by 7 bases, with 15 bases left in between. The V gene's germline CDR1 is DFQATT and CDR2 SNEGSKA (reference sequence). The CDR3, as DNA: TGCAGTGCTGACGCCCAGGTCGGTAATGAGCAGTTCTTC. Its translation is CSADAQVGNEQFF.

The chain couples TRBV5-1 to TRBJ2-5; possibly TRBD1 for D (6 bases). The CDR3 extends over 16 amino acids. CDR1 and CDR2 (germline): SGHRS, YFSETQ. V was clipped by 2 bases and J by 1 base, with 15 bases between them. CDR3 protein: CASSFSQGPFQETQYF. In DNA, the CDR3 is TGCGCCAGCAGCTTTTCACAGGGACCCTTCCAAGAGACCCAGTACTTC.

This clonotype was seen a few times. The DNA for the CDR3 is TGTGCCAGCAGCAGGGGTGAAAACATTCAGTACTTC. Its translation is CASSRGENIQYF. The chain joins TRBV2 to TRBJ2-4; perhaps TRBD1 as D (6 bases). The CDR3 extends over 12 amino acids. The V gene's germline CDR1 is SNHLY and CDR2 FYNNEI. The V end lost 6 bases, the J end lost 5 bases, and 8 bases lay between the germline ends.

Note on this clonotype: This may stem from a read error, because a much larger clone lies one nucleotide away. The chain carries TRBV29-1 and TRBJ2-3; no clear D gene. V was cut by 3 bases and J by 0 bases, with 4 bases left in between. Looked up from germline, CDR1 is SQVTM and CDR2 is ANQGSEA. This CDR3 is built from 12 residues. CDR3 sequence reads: CSVDLSTDTQYF. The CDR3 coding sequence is TGCAGCGTTGACCTCAGCACAGATACGCAGTATTTT.

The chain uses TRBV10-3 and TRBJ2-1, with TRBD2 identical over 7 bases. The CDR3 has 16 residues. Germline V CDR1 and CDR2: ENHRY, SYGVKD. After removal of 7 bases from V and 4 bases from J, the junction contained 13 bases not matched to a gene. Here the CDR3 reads CAIKDGPGGVYNEQFF. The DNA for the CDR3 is TGTGCCATCAAGGACGGCCCTGGGGGGGTATACAATGAGCAGTTCTTC.

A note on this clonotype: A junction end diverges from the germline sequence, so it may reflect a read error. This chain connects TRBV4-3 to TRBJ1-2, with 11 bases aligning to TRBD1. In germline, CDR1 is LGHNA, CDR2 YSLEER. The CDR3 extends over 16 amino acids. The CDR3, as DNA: TGCGCCAGCAGCCAAGACCCGACAGGGACAGGGGGGGGCTGCACCTTC. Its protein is CASSQDPTGTGGGCTF.

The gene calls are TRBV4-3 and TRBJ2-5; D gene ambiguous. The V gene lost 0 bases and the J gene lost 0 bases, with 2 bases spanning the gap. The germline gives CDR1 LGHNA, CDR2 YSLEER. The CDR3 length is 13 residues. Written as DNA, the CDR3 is TGCGCCAGCAGCCAAGAGGACCAAGAGACCCAGTACTTC. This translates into CASSQEDQETQYF.

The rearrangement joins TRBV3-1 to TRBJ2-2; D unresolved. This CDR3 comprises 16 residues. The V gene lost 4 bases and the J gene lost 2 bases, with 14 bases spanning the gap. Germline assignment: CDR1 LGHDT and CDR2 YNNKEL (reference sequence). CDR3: CASSPNPPPNTGELFF. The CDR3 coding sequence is TGTGCCAGCAGCCCAAACCCGCCTCCTAACACCGGGGAGCTGTTTTTT.

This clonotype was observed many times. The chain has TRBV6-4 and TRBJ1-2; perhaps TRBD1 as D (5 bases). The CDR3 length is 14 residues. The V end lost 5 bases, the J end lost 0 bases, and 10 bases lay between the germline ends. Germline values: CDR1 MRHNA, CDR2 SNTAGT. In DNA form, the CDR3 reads TGTGCCAGCAGTACGACAGCTTCTAACTATGGCTACACCTTC. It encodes CASSTTASNYGYTF.

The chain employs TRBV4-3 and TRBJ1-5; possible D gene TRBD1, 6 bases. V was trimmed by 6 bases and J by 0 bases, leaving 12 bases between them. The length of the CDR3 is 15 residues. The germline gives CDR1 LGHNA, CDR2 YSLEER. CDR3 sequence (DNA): TGCGCCAGCAGAACGGGACACTATAGCAATCAGCCCCAGCATTTT. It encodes CASRTGHYSNQPQHF.